This T cell receptor beta chain appears in the sequencing data of a study of cytomegalovirus exposure and HLA in healthy donors. The CDR3 is made up of 13 amino acids. J was trimmed by 6 bases and V by 0 bases; bases with no gene match: 0. Germline CDR1 and CDR2: GTSNPN and SVGIG (reference sequence). The primer mix had 60 Vbeta and 13 Jbeta primers. The table came from immunoSEQ multiplex PCR; TCRdb's copy has only in-frame clones and leaves some out. The data contain some 100,000 clones, almost 75% of them seen just once; the ten biggest clones take up approximately 8.4%. The chain employs TRBV30 and TRBJ2-4, with 9 nucleotides matching TRBD1. The receptor's source is a man aged 35 to 55 in good health and CMV-seronegative. Sequencing input: PBMCs. The CDR3 sequence: CAWSVQGANIQYF. The DNA for the CDR3 is TGTGCCTGGAGTGTACAGGGGGCAAACATTCAGTACTTC.